A single sample is the source of the 21 T cell receptor beta chains below, sequenced in a study of blood T cell repertoires in COVID-19. Using immunoSEQ multiplex PCR, the repertoire was profiled, and TCRdb retains in-frame clones only, with some absent. The repertoire holds about 230,000 clones, with roughly 85% as singletons. Material for sequencing was peripheral blood. Receptors were obtained from a middle-aged man with acute or convalescent COVID-19.

The CDR3 DNA sequence: TGTGCCAGCAGTGGGACACCGAACTATGGCTACACCTTC. Its translation is CASSGTPNYGYTF. The rearrangement joins TRBV6-2 or TRBV6-3 to TRBJ1-2; D possibly corresponds to TRBD1 (6 bases). Trimming removed 5 bases at V and 2 bases at J, with 9 bases between. This CDR3 region has 13 residues. Germline V gene lookup returns CDR1 MNHEY and CDR2 SVGEGT.

The V call is TRBV6-6, the J call TRBJ1-2; D is undetermined. Germline V gene data show CDR1 as MNHNY and CDR2 as SVGAGI (reference sequence). Trimming shortened V by 7 bases and J by 5 bases, and 14 bases separated the two germline ends. The CDR3 has 13 residues. The CDR3 protein is CASNQDALYGYTF. Here the CDR3 DNA reads TGTGCCAGCAATCAGGATGCCTTATATGGCTACACCTTC.

The V and J genes are TRBV6-1 and TRBJ2-3; 7 positions agree with TRBD1. The V gene end was trimmed by 0 bases and the J gene end by 0 bases; junction bases not matched to a gene: 6. The CDR3 sequence is 17 residues long. Germline V gene sequence: CDR1 MNHNS, CDR2 SASEGT. CDR3 protein: CASSEAGQASSTDTQYF. DNA for the CDR3: TGTGCCAGCAGTGAAGCAGGACAGGCGTCTAGCACAGATACGCAGTATTTT.

This sequence joins TRBV19 and TRBJ1-2; D is ambiguous. CDR1 LNHDA and CDR2 SQIVND come from the germline V gene (reference sequence). The CDR3 consists of 14 residues. The germline V and J ends were trimmed by 7 bases and 4 bases, with 16 bases remaining between them. The CDR3 DNA reads TGTGCCAGTACGGGTGGGTCTACTTTCTATGGCTACACCTTC. This encodes CASTGGSTFYGYTF.

The V and J genes are TRBV2 and TRBJ2-3, with 10 bases fitting TRBD2. With 3 bases clipped from V and 6 bases from J, the junction kept 9 bases outside the gene matches. Per germline, CDR1 SNHLY and CDR2 FYNNEI. This CDR3 is built from 16 residues. The chain's CDR3 is CASSEETSGLLDTQYF. The CDR3, as DNA: TGTGCCAGCAGTGAGGAGACTAGCGGGTTACTGGATACGCAGTATTTT.

The V call is TRBV28, the J call TRBJ1-1, with D maybe TRBD1 (6 bases). Trimming pared 5 bases from V and 0 bases from J, leaving 10 bases between. Germline values: CDR1 MDHEN, CDR2 SYDVKM. This CDR3 has 14 residues. CDR3 nucleotides: TGTGCCAGCAGTAGTTCAGGGGTGAACACTGAAGCTTTCTTT. As protein: CASSSSGVNTEAFF.

This sequence joins TRBV6-2 or TRBV6-3 and TRBJ2-7; D gene ambiguous. Germline CDR1 is MNHEY and CDR2 is SVGEGT. The germline V and J ends were trimmed by 2 bases and 7 bases, with 9 bases remaining between them. This CDR3 is built from 12 residues. The CDR3 reads CASSYGPREQYF. In DNA form, the CDR3 reads TGTGCCAGCAGTTACGGCCCTAGAGAGCAGTACTTC.

The genes are TRBV6-5 and TRBJ1-5, with D unresolved. The germline V gene encodes CDR1 MNHEY and CDR2 SVGAGI. Between the trimmed V and J ends, which lost 2 bases and 2 bases, there was a span of 13 bases. The CDR3 has 16 amino acids. The CDR3 sequence: CASSYLGPYGNQPQHF. The DNA for the CDR3 is TGTGCCAGCAGTTACCTCGGTCCGTACGGCAATCAGCCCCAGCATTTT.

V and J are TRBV3-1 (or the pseudogene TRBV3-2) and TRBJ2-3; D might be TRBD2 (5 bases). Trimming took off 6 bases at V and 3 bases at J, with 19 bases between the two ends. The CDR3 runs 16 residues. Per germline, CDR1 LGHDT and CDR2 YNNKEL (reference sequence). CDR3 DNA: TGTGCCAGCAGGCCCTCGGCGGGCCTATCGACAGATACGCAGTATTTT. This codes for CASRPSAGLSTDTQYF.

The chain uses TRBV6-1 and TRBJ2-1, with TRBD1 matching over 7 bases. The J segment lost 3 bases and the V segment lost 3 bases, leaving 11 bases of the junction unmatched. Germline CDR1 MNHNS, CDR2 SASEGT. CDR3 size: 17 residues. The CDR3 DNA is TGTGCCAGCAGTGAGTACTCAGGGGGTTCCTTCTACAATGAGCAGTTCTTC. This codes for CASSEYSGGSFYNEQFF.

This sequence joins TRBV30 and TRBJ1-6, with D unresolved. The germline V gene has CDR1 GTSNPN and CDR2 SVGIG (reference sequence). V lost 0 bases and J 14 bases, leaving 17 bases between the germline ends. CDR3 length equals 14 residues. For the CDR3, the DNA is TGTGCCTGGAGTGTTGGCGGGCCCGTCGTGGCCCTCCACTTT. Its protein is CAWSVGGPVVALHF.

V and J are TRBV7-9 and TRBJ1-2; D gene ambiguous. Between the trimmed V and J ends, which lost 0 bases and 5 bases, there was a span of 4 bases. Germline V gene data show CDR1 as SEHNR and CDR2 as FQNEAQ (reference sequence). The CDR3 contains 12 residues. CDR3 in amino acids: CASSLAEYGYTF. The CDR3 DNA sequence: TGTGCCAGCAGCTTAGCGGAGTATGGCTACACCTTC.

The chain couples TRBV5-4 to TRBJ1-1; 7 bases agree with TRBD1. Germline-derived CDR1 and CDR2 are SGHNT and YYREEE (reference sequence). There are 15 residues in the CDR3. V lost 4 bases to trimming and J lost 4 bases; unmatched junction nucleotides: 10. In DNA form, the CDR3 reads TGTGCCAGCAGCCCTTTGACAGGGAGCACCACTGAAGCTTTCTTT. Its protein is CASSPLTGSTTEAFF.

The chain joins TRBV6-1 to TRBJ1-2; maybe TRBD1 (5 bases). Looked up from germline, CDR1 is MNHNS and CDR2 is SASEGT. Trimming took off 3 bases at V and 4 bases at J, with 9 bases between the two ends. This CDR3 region has 13 residues. The CDR3 is CASSDGGIYGYTF. Written as DNA, the CDR3 is TGTGCCAGCAGTGACGGGGGAATCTATGGCTACACCTTC.

V and J are TRBV12-3 or TRBV12-4 and TRBJ2-1; 10 nucleotides agree with TRBD2. The trim removed 7 bases at V and 9 bases at J, leaving 6 bases unmatched. The CDR3 runs 13 residues. CDR3 bases: TGTGCCAGCACCAGCGGGGGGGTCAGTGAGCAGTTCTTC. Translated: CASTSGGVSEQFF.

The J gene is TRBJ1-2, the V gene TRBV2; D not certain. Germline CDR1 SNHLY, CDR2 FYNNEI. V was clipped by 5 bases and J by 8 bases, with 21 bases between them. CDR3 size: 15 residues. CDR3 in amino acids: CASSPMITWTRGYTF. The CDR3, as DNA: TGTGCCAGCAGTCCCATGATTACATGGACTAGAGGCTACACCTTC.

The chain joins TRBV10-3 to TRBJ1-4, with TRBD1 identical over 12 bases. Germline V lookup: CDR1 ENHRY, CDR2 SYGVKD. V was clipped by 11 bases and J by 8 bases; unmatched bases: 12. The CDR3 runs to 15 residues. CDR3 loop: CASRAGTGGREKLFF. The CDR3 nucleotides are TGTGCCTCAAGAGCCGGGACAGGGGGCAGGGAAAAACTGTTTTTT.

This clone appeared a few times. The V call is TRBV6-2 or TRBV6-3, the J call TRBJ2-7, with D possibly TRBD1 on 5 matching bases. Germline lookup yields CDR1 MNHEY and CDR2 SVGEGT. The V and J ends lost 5 bases and 3 bases respectively, with 8 bases between them. The CDR3 consists of 12 residues. The CDR3 reads CASSNQGYEQYF. The CDR3, as DNA: TGTGCCAGCAGTAACCAGGGCTACGAGCAGTACTTC.

This clone was recorded only once. The V gene is TRBV6-5, the J gene TRBJ2-5; a possible D gene is TRBD2 (6 bases). Looked up from germline, CDR1 is MNHEY and CDR2 is SVGAGI. CDR3 length: 15 amino acids. Trimming removed 2 bases at V and 3 bases at J, with 13 bases between. CDR3 residues: CASSYVTRGKETQYF. The CDR3 nucleotides are TGTGCCAGCAGTTACGTTACTCGGGGGAAAGAGACCCAGTACTTC.

In this sample, this clone turned up once. The gene calls are TRBV3-1 (or the pseudogene TRBV3-2) and TRBJ1-1; maybe TRBD1 (5 bases). CDR3 length: 13 residues. Germline CDR1 reads LGHDT; CDR2 reads YNNKEL (reference sequence). Trimming stripped 4 bases from V and 4 bases from J, with 10 bases between. The CDR3 DNA reads TGTGCCAGCAGCCGAACAGGTCCCACTGAAGCTTTCTTT. Translation gives CASSRTGPTEAFF.

This clone has more than one count but fewer than ten. The same CDR3 can be traced to other DNA sequences in this sample. The V call is TRBV15, the J call TRBJ1-1; D gene uncertain. This CDR3 is 14 amino acids long. Per the germline V gene, CDR1 is LNHNV and CDR2 is YYDKDF (reference sequence). The V and J ends lost 0 bases and 4 bases respectively, with 9 bases between them. In nucleotides, the CDR3 is TGTGCCACCAGCAGAGATCTACGGGTCACTGAAGCTTTCTTT. Its translation: CATSRDLRVTEAFF.